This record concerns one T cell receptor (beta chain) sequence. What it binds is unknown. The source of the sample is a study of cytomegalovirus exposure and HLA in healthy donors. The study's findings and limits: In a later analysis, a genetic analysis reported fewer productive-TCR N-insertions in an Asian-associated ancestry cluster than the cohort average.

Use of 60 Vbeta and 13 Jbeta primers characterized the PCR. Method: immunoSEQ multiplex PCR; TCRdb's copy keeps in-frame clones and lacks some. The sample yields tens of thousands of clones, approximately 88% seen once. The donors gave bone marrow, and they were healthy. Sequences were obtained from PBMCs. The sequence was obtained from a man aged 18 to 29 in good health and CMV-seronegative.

CDR3 in amino acids: CASSELLAGAYNEQFF. The DNA for the CDR3 is TGTGCCAGCAGTGAATTGCTAGCGGGAGCCTACAATGAGCAGTTCTTC. This chain joins TRBV2 and TRBJ2-1; 10 bases align to TRBD2. The CDR3 contains 16 residues. With V trimmed by 2 bases and J by 2 bases, 3 bases remained unmatched. Germline V gene data show CDR1 as SNHLY and CDR2 as FYNNEI.